A single sample is the source of the 24 T cell receptor beta chains below, sequenced in a study of T cell responses to AZD1222 COVID-19 vaccine. The repertoire was sequenced with immunoSEQ multiplex PCR; TCRdb's copy has only in-frame clones and lacks some. The table includes about 150,000 clones, approximately 90% detected once. Here the sequenced sample was peripheral blood, taken on day 0 of AZD1222 vaccination. The receptor source for this set is an adult in good health.

The chain is built from TRBV10-2 and TRBJ1-5, with 7 bases lining up with TRBD1. The CDR3 consists of 15 residues. J lost 0 bases, V lost 6 bases, and 5 bases had no gene match. The germline gives CDR1 WSHSY, CDR2 SAAADI. This CDR3 reads CASRTGRSSNQPQHF. In DNA form, the CDR3 reads TGCGCCAGCAGGACAGGGAGGAGTAGCAATCAGCCCCAGCATTTT.

This sequence joins TRBV19 and TRBJ1-6; maybe TRBD1 (6 bases). Germline lookup yields CDR1 LNHDA and CDR2 SQIVND (reference sequence). There are 13 residues in the CDR3. Trimming shortened V by 2 bases and J by 10 bases, and 9 bases separated the two germline ends. The CDR3 is CASSITGASPLHF. In DNA, the CDR3 is TGTGCCAGTAGTATAACGGGGGCATCACCCCTCCACTTT.

The sample holds one count of this clone. The chain links TRBV4-2 to TRBJ2-1; TRBD1 aligns across 8 bases. V shed 0 bases, J shed 9 bases, and the junction held 10 bases outside the gene matches. From germline, CDR1 is LGHNA and CDR2 YNFKEQ. The CDR3 covers 16 residues. Written as DNA, the CDR3 is TGTGCCAGCAGCCAAGATTCGGACAGGGTGGGAGGTGAGCAGTTCTTC. Encoded protein: CASSQDSDRVGGEQFF.

V is TRBV19 and J is TRBJ1-1; D uncertain. Looked up from germline, CDR1 is LNHDA and CDR2 is SQIVND (reference sequence). V was trimmed by 3 bases and J by 4 bases, leaving 18 bases between them. The CDR3 runs to 16 residues. The CDR3: CASSITAGNRGTEAFF. The CDR3 bases are TGTGCCAGTAGTATTACGGCAGGAAATCGCGGCACTGAAGCTTTCTTT.

The V gene is TRBV7-3, the J gene TRBJ2-1, with D possibly called TRBD1 or TRBD2 (5 bases each). Germline V lookup: CDR1 SGHTA, CDR2 FQGTGA. The CDR3 spans 15 residues. With 4 bases removed from V and 4 bases from J, the gap between germline ends came to 14 bases. CDR3 sequence: CASSSEGTQYNEQFF. DNA for the CDR3: TGTGCCAGCAGCTCTGAAGGGACCCAGTACAATGAGCAGTTCTTC. Full variable domain (missing parts from reference TRBV7-3 and TRBJ2-1): GAGVSQTPSNKVTEKGKYVELRCDPISGHTALYWYRQSLGQGPEFLIYFQGTGAADDSGLPNDRFFAVRPEGSVSTLKIQRTERGDSAVYLCASSSEGTQYNEQFFGPGTRLTVL.

The chain uses TRBV27 and TRBJ1-5; D remains unclear. Trimming left V 4 bases short and J 1 base short, with 5 bases between. Germline CDR1 and CDR2: MNHEY and SMNVEV (reference sequence). CDR3 size: 13 residues. The CDR3: CASSSVSNQPQHF. In DNA, the CDR3 is TGTGCCAGCAGTTCGGTGAGCAATCAGCCCCAGCATTTT.

This chain links TRBV4-2 with TRBJ2-2; the D gene is possibly TRBD2 (5 bases). The CDR3 has 16 residues. The V and J ends lost 0 bases and 2 bases respectively, with 10 bases between them. Germline V lookup: CDR1 LGHNA, CDR2 YNFKEQ. The CDR3 DNA reads as TGTGCCAGCAGCCAAGACATAGGGAGAAACACCGGGGAGCTGTTTTTT. Protein: CASSQDIGRNTGELFF.

The chain combines TRBV2 with TRBJ2-7; D may be TRBD1 (6 bases). The CDR3 totals 15 residues. In germline, CDR1 is SNHLY, CDR2 FYNNEI. V gave up 7 bases and J gave up 0 bases, with 16 bases separating them. CDR3 nucleotides: TGTGCCAGCACAGAGGGGGTATCAGTCTCCTACGAGCAGTACTTC. Protein product: CASTEGVSVSYEQYF.

This clone has a handful of counts. V usage is TRBV11-2 and J usage is TRBJ1-1; D ambiguous. V was cut by 5 bases and J by 2 bases, with 9 bases left in between. Germline CDR1 reads SGHAT; CDR2 reads FQNNGV. The CDR3 covers 13 residues. CDR3: CASSLRENTEAFF. The CDR3 DNA reads as TGTGCCAGCAGCCTCCGTGAAAACACTGAAGCTTTCTTT. The variable domain in full, completed from reference TRBV11-2 and TRBJ1-1, reads EAGVAQSPRYKIIEKRQSVAFWCNPISGHATLYWYQQILGQGPKLLIQFQNNGVVDDSQLPKDRFSAERLKGVDSTLKIQPAKLEDSAVYLCASSLRENTEAFFGQGTRLTVV.

The chain carries TRBV19 and TRBJ2-7; TRBD2 agrees at 7 bases. Germline-derived CDR1 and CDR2 are LNHDA and SQIVND (reference sequence). The CDR3 consists of 13 residues. Unmatched junction bases numbered 2, after V lost 1 base and J lost 5 bases. The CDR3 here is CASSIGTRDEQYF. CDR3 coding DNA: TGTGCCAGTAGTATAGGGACTAGGGACGAGCAGTACTTC.

The CDR3 spells CASSPPSGTEGFF. CDR3 nucleotide sequence: TGTGCCAGCTCACCGCCGTCCGGGACAGAGGGGTTCTTC. This sequence joins TRBV18 and TRBJ2-1; 7 bases match TRBD1. CDR1 is KGHSH, CDR2 LQKENI, per germline. The CDR3 loop spans 13 amino acids. J lost 15 bases, V lost 3 bases, and 11 bases had no gene match.

CDR3 sequence reads: CASTVGDLNTEAFF. The CDR3 DNA reads TGCGCCAGCACCGTCGGGGACCTGAACACTGAAGCTTTCTTT. This chain joins TRBV5-1 and TRBJ1-1; perhaps TRBD1 as D (5 bases). The CDR3 length is 14 residues. The V gene lost 6 bases and the J gene lost 0 bases, with 12 bases spanning the gap. The germline gives CDR1 SGHRS, CDR2 YFSETQ. Using reference TRBV5-1 and TRBJ1-1 for the parts outside the CDR3, the full variable domain is KAGVTQTPRYLIKTRGQQVTLSCSPISGHRSVSWYQQTPGQGLQFLFEYFSETQRNKGNFPGRFSGRQFSNSRSEMNVSTLELGDSALYLCASTVGDLNTEAFFGQGTRLTVV.

The chain is built from TRBV15 and TRBJ2-1; D not resolved. V lost 6 bases to trimming and J lost 1 base, with 7 bases between them. CDR3 length equals 13 residues. From germline, CDR1 is LNHNV and CDR2 YYDKDF (reference sequence). The CDR3 DNA reads TGTGCCACCAGATGGGAATCCTACAATGAGCAGTTCTTC. Translation: CATRWESYNEQFF.

This clone was counted between two and nine times. The genes are TRBV7-2 and TRBJ1-2; 7 bases align to TRBD1. CDR3 length equals 12 residues. Trimming cost V 5 bases and J 13 bases; bases outside gene matches: 10. In germline, CDR1 is SGHTA, CDR2 FQGNSA. CDR3 amino acids: CASSLRQGSSTF. The CDR3 nucleotides read TGTGCCAGCAGCCTACGACAGGGAAGCTCCACCTTC.

The V gene is TRBV11-1, the J gene TRBJ2-1; tentatively, D is TRBD1 or TRBD2 (6 bases each). This CDR3 has 15 residues. Germline V gives CDR1 SGHAT, CDR2 FQDESV (reference sequence). Trimming removed 0 bases at V and 7 bases at J, with 13 bases between. In nucleotides, the CDR3 is TGTGCCAGCAGCTTAGCCGGGGGCGGAGGAAATGAGCAGTTCTTC. It yields the protein CASSLAGGGGNEQFF.

The genes are TRBV5-6 and TRBJ2-3, with 8 bases that match TRBD2. CDR1 is SGHDT and CDR2 is YYEEEE in the germline V gene. The CDR3 totals 15 residues. V shed 0 bases and J 8 bases; nucleotides not matched to a gene: 8. The CDR3 spells CASSLEIAGPSTQYF. CDR3 bases: TGTGCCAGCAGCTTGGAGATAGCGGGGCCCAGTACGCAGTATTTT.

V is TRBV12-5 and J is TRBJ2-3; weak D call: TRBD2 (6 bases). Germline V lookup: CDR1 LGHNT, CDR2 FRNRAP. The length of the CDR3 is 14 residues. V was clipped by 3 bases and J by 2 bases, with 9 bases between them. The CDR3 nucleotides are TGTGCTAGTGGTTTACTAGCACACACAGATACGCAGTATTTT. As protein: CASGLLAHTDTQYF.

This clone was counted only a few times. This chain joins TRBV4-1 and TRBJ1-2, with TRBD1 matching 7 bases. Germline loops: CDR1 MGHRA, CDR2 YSYEKL. Unmatched junction bases numbered 0, after V lost 1 base and J lost 4 bases. This CDR3 comprises 13 residues. Here the CDR3 DNA reads TGCGCCAGCAGCCAAGGGACAGGCTATGGCTACACCTTC. This translates into CASSQGTGYGYTF.

The genes are TRBV6-2 or TRBV6-3 and TRBJ2-2; no clear D gene. Trimming took off 0 bases at V and 4 bases at J, with 21 bases between the two ends. The CDR3 totals 19 residues. Germline V gene sequence: CDR1 MNHEY, CDR2 SVGEGT. CDR3 nucleotides: TGTGCCAGCAGTTACTCGCCAATTCCGAGGAATCGTCGCACCGGGGAGCTGTTTTTT. Protein: CASSYSPIPRNRRTGELFF.

This sequence joins TRBV10-3 and TRBJ2-7; TRBD1 is a possible D gene (7 bases). V was pared by 4 bases and J by 2 bases, with 12 bases between. Looked up from germline, CDR1 is ENHRY and CDR2 is SYGVKD. This CDR3 has 14 amino acids. The CDR3 sequence is CAISGQGGTYEQYF. The CDR3 DNA is TGTGCCATCAGTGGGCAGGGGGGCACCTACGAGCAGTACTTC.

The chain joins TRBV4-2 to TRBJ2-3; perhaps D is TRBD1 or TRBD2 (5 bases each). The CDR3 runs 15 residues. CDR1 and CDR2 from the germline V gene are LGHNA and YNFKEQ. Trimming stripped 0 bases from V and 1 base from J, with 8 bases between. DNA of the CDR3: TGTGCCAGCAGCCAAGATGGGACGGGCACAGATACGCAGTATTTT. Translating gives CASSQDGTGTDTQYF.

The chain combines TRBV7-8 with TRBJ2-7; 8 nucleotides line up with TRBD1. V lost 4 bases and J lost 4; bases outside the gene matches: 3. CDR1 is SGHVS, CDR2 FQNEAQ, per germline. CDR3 length equals 13 residues. As DNA, the CDR3 is TGTGCCAGCAGCTCCTGGACAGGGTACGAGCAGTACTTC. Its protein is CASSSWTGYEQYF.

The chain links TRBV10-3 to TRBJ1-2, with D unresolved. This CDR3 is 14 amino acids long. Trimming pared 6 bases from V and 3 bases from J, leaving 14 bases between. From germline, CDR1 is ENHRY and CDR2 SYGVKD. DNA for the CDR3: TGTGCCATCAGCCTCCCGCGGAGGGACTATGGCTACACCTTC. Protein: CAISLPRRDYGYTF.

The V and J genes are TRBV4-3 and TRBJ2-3; 15 bases are a match to TRBD2. The trim removed 4 bases at V and 6 bases at J, leaving 5 bases unmatched. CDR1 is LGHNA and CDR2 is YSLEER in the germline V gene. The CDR3 has 16 amino acids. CDR3 sequence reads: CASSRTSGGAVDTQYF. DNA for the CDR3: TGCGCCAGCAGCCGGACTAGCGGGGGGGCGGTCGATACGCAGTATTTT.